This is a list of T cell receptor beta chains from one sample in a study of blood T cell repertoires in COVID-19. Assay used: immunoSEQ multiplex PCR; TCRdb lists only in-frame clones, some missing. The data show 85,000 to 110,000 clones, with 89% seen just once and roughly 3.6% held by the top ten. The sample comprised peripheral blood. The receptors stem from a woman aged 55-70 years with acute or convalescent COVID-19. Both conserved end residues are trimmed from each CDR3. Fields, in order: V gene, J gene, CDR3 protein.

>TRBV3-1/TRBV3-2|TRBJ2-1
ASSSGSEQF
>TRBV7-8|TRBJ1-1
ASSRVTEAF
>TRBV30|TRBJ1-5
AWSSLLDRGLNQPQH
>TRBV5-1|TRBJ1-4
ASSPRLEEKLF
>TRBV24-1|TRBJ1-5
ATSEATGVNQPQH
>TRBV2|TRBJ1-2
ATSTQGNYGYT
>TRBV7-2|TRBJ2-1
ASSPSSGRAGEQF
>TRBV5-1|TRBJ2-5
ASSSGGTGGQETQY
>TRBV5-1|TRBJ2-1
ASSSGDSSYNEQF
>TRBV2|TRBJ2-7
ASSEGQVQTHEQY
>TRBV3-1/TRBV3-2|TRBJ2-7
ASSQGVGRNEQY
>TRBV28|TRBJ1-5
ASSPRQGRGNQPQH
>TRBV20-1|TRBJ1-2
SGRQGDGYT
>TRBV13|TRBJ1-6
ASSYDRFNSPLH
>TRBV15|TRBJ2-7
ATSRDRQGRTSGSNEQY
>TRBV29-1|TRBJ1-1
SVQARTFEAF
>TRBV6-5|TRBJ2-1
ASRTRTGTDEQF
>TRBV3-1/TRBV3-2|TRBJ2-7
ASSQQPGQGAVQY
>TRBV7-8|TRBJ1-1
ASSLHGDSNTEAF
>TRBV10-3|TRBJ1-2
AISEGGGTYGYT
>TRBV19|TRBJ1-2
ASSFGTGVGYT
>TRBV19|TRBJ1-1
ASNRVATEAF
>TRBV28|TRBJ1-5
ASSFAAPNPPQH
>TRBV7-9|TRBJ2-7
ASSSLGASGTFSYEQY
>TRBV14|TRBJ1-6
ASSQSQGSNSPLH
>TRBV28|TRBJ2-1
ASSGQGYEQF
>TRBV10-2|TRBJ2-7
ASSPSGNDPYEQY
>TRBV19|TRBJ1-2
ASRNGLDGYT
>TRBV28|TRBJ2-1
ASSYGLALGFEQF
>TRBV7-8|TRBJ1-1
ASSLRSQGGGNTEAF
>TRBV3-1/TRBV3-2|TRBJ2-3
ASSLTSGRANTQY
>TRBV3-1/TRBV3-2|TRBJ2-6
ASQTNSGANVLT
>TRBV6-5|TRBJ1-2
ASSYSTDRGHGYT
>TRBV5-4|TRBJ1-2
ASSLKTGTMDYGYT
>TRBV24-1|TRBJ1-1
ATSDARPGQGRSEAF
>TRBV6-6|TRBJ1-2
ASRWTESNYGYT
>TRBV27|TRBJ1-6
ASSPTGGNSPLH
>TRBV19|TRBJ1-5
ASSIPQGPGYQPQH
>TRBV15|TRBJ2-7
ATSHSRGIDEQY
>TRBV3-1/TRBV3-2|TRBJ1-1
ASSQDGGTEAF
>TRBV7-7|TRBJ2-1
ASSLGTRQEQF
>TRBV29-1|TRBJ2-7
SVSQGARFDEQY
>TRBV6-5|TRBJ2-7
ASSPTGGPVEQY
>TRBV7-9|TRBJ1-6
ASSLGGTGGYSPLH